These 24 T cell receptor beta chains were all obtained from the same sample, sequenced in a study of blood T cell repertoires in COVID-19. Clones were sequenced by immunoSEQ multiplex PCR, and TCRdb holds only the in-frame ones, with some missing. The repertoire includes roughly 190,000 clones, roughly four fifths of them detected once, and roughly 6.1% sits in the top ten. The sample taken for sequencing was peripheral blood. The receptor set was obtained from a woman aged 40-49 years with acute or convalescent COVID-19.

The chain uses TRBV29-1 and TRBJ2-1; D is perhaps TRBD1 (5 bases). Trimming stripped 6 bases from V and 6 bases from J, with 9 bases between. Per germline, CDR1 SQVTM and CDR2 ANQGSEA. This CDR3 has 11 residues. In DNA, the CDR3 is TGCAGCGTCGGTACAGGCAATGAGCAGTTCTTC. This gives the protein CSVGTGNEQFF.

CDR3 region: CASSYRLAGDNEQFF. The CDR3 coding sequence is TGCGCCAGCAGCTACAGACTAGCGGGGGACAATGAGCAGTTCTTC. The chain has TRBV5-1 and TRBJ2-1; 12 bases map to TRBD2. The CDR3 covers 15 residues. The junction had 3 bases not matched to a gene; V was cut back by 3 bases and J by 5 bases. CDR1 is SGHRS, CDR2 YFSETQ, per germline.

The chain combines TRBV29-1 with TRBJ1-1; D is unclear. V was pared by 4 bases and J by 0 bases, with 9 bases between. The CDR3 runs 13 residues. The V gene's germline CDR1 is SQVTM and CDR2 ANQGSEA. CDR3 amino acids: CSVVSGMNTEAFF. The CDR3 bases are TGCAGCGTTGTTTCGGGTATGAACACTGAAGCTTTCTTT.

The gene calls are TRBV5-1 and TRBJ2-2; TRBD2 might be the D (5 bases). CDR1 is SGHRS and CDR2 is YFSETQ in the germline V gene. Trimming took 6 bases from V and 2 from J, leaving 14 bases between them. This CDR3 region has 15 residues. CDR3 amino acids: CASMESGSNTGELFF. The CDR3 DNA sequence: TGCGCCAGCATGGAAAGCGGCAGCAACACCGGGGAGCTGTTTTTT.

J is TRBJ2-3 and V is TRBV24-1; D unclear. The V end was cut by 0 bases, the J end by 3 bases, with 12 bases between. In germline, CDR1 is KGHDR, CDR2 SFDVKD. The CDR3 consists of 16 residues. The CDR3 sequence: CATSDLPRSGTDTQYF. The CDR3 region has the DNA TGTGCCACCAGTGATTTGCCGCGCTCCGGGACAGATACGCAGTATTTT.

This clone was detected many times. The chain couples TRBV4-1 to TRBJ2-2; D ambiguous. This CDR3 is 15 amino acids long. V was trimmed by 4 bases and J by 0 bases, leaving 9 bases between them. The germline CDR1 and CDR2 sequences are MGHRA and YSYEKL. The DNA of the CDR3 is TGCGCCAGCAGCCCGGTCGCACCGAACACCGGGGAGCTGTTTTTT. Translation: CASSPVAPNTGELFF.

As DNA, the CDR3 is TGCGCCAGCAGCTTGGTGGGCAATCCCCCTTACGAGCAGTACTTC. Its protein product is CASSLVGNPPYEQYF. This chain connects TRBV5-1 to TRBJ2-7; D uncertain. Per germline, CDR1 SGHRS and CDR2 YFSETQ. The CDR3 length is 15 residues. The ends were cut back, 0 bases at V and 4 bases at J, with 14 bases in the middle.

V and J are TRBV27 and TRBJ2-2; 7 nucleotides align to TRBD2. The CDR3 covers 16 residues. V was clipped by 3 bases and J by 6 bases; unmatched bases: 10. Germline-derived CDR1 and CDR2 are MNHEY and SMNVEV (reference sequence). CDR3 DNA sequence: TGTGCCAGCAGTTTCGGCGGGAGAATAAGTTCCGGGGAGCTGTTTTTT. Translating gives CASSFGGRISSGELFF.

The chain joins TRBV19 to TRBJ1-1, with D tentatively TRBD1 (6 bases). V was trimmed by 7 bases and J by 0 bases, leaving 12 bases between them. In germline, CDR1 is LNHDA, CDR2 SQIVND (reference sequence). There are 14 residues in the CDR3. CDR3 region: CASTPGQMNTEAFF. The CDR3 coding sequence is TGTGCCAGTACTCCCGGACAGATGAACACTGAAGCTTTCTTT.

The chain joins TRBV2 to TRBJ2-5, with TRBD1 identical over 7 bases. The CDR3 length is 15 residues. In germline, CDR1 is SNHLY, CDR2 FYNNEI. V shed 4 bases and J 1 base; nucleotides not matched to a gene: 6. DNA of the CDR3: TGTGCCAGCAGTGGGGACAGACTGGTCCAAGAGACCCAGTACTTC. It encodes CASSGDRLVQETQYF.

This chain uses TRBV5-1 with TRBJ2-7; the match to TRBD1 covers 7 bases. Germline V gene lookup returns CDR1 SGHRS and CDR2 YFSETQ. The CDR3 loop spans 16 amino acids. V shed 2 bases, J shed 0 bases, and the junction held 8 bases outside the gene matches. CDR3 sequence reads: CASSFALDRASYEQYF. In DNA, the CDR3 is TGCGCCAGCAGCTTCGCATTAGACAGGGCCTCCTACGAGCAGTACTTC.

The chain combines TRBV19 with TRBJ2-7; a possible D gene is TRBD2 (6 bases). The CDR3 covers 14 residues. Trimming removed 4 bases from V and 4 bases from J, with 14 bases in between. CDR1 and CDR2 (germline): LNHDA, SQIVND (reference sequence). The chain's CDR3 is CASSTWDLTYEQYF. The CDR3 DNA reads as TGTGCCAGTAGTACCTGGGACTTGACATACGAGCAGTACTTC.

The sample holds a few counts of this clone. The chain is built from TRBV2 and TRBJ1-2; maybe TRBD1 (6 bases). Germline V gene data show CDR1 as SNHLY and CDR2 as FYNNEI. The length of the CDR3 is 14 residues. V was clipped by 1 base and J by 8 bases, with 14 bases between them. CDR3 in amino acids: CASSEGFTGRGYTF. The CDR3 region has the DNA TGTGCCAGCAGTGAAGGATTCACAGGGAGAGGCTACACCTTC.

V and J are TRBV10-1 and TRBJ1-6, with a possible D match to TRBD1 (5 bases). Trimming pared 4 bases from V and 0 bases from J, leaving 13 bases between. Looked up from germline, CDR1 is WNHNN and CDR2 is SYGVQD (reference sequence). The CDR3 has 17 residues. The chain's CDR3 is CASSADSSSSYNSPLHF. Written as DNA, the CDR3 is TGCGCCAGCAGTGCCGACAGTTCGAGCTCCTATAATTCACCCCTCCACTTT.

CDR3 sequence (DNA): TGCGCCAGCAGCTTGTTGCCGGGATCGAGGAACACTGAAGCTTTCTTT. Translation gives CASSLLPGSRNTEAFF. The rearrangement uses TRBV5-1 and TRBJ1-1; no definite D call. V lost 1 base to trimming and J lost 1 base, with 14 bases between them. The CDR3 has 16 amino acids. Germline loops: CDR1 SGHRS, CDR2 YFSETQ.

There are a few counts of this clone. The chain employs TRBV29-1 and TRBJ2-1; possible D gene TRBD2, 6 bases. V was trimmed by 7 bases and J by 4 bases, leaving 17 bases between them. Germline V lookup: CDR1 SQVTM, CDR2 ANQGSEA. The CDR3 length is 14 residues. CDR3 protein: CSGGNGGDYNEQFF. The CDR3 coding sequence is TGCAGCGGGGGAAATGGCGGGGATTACAATGAGCAGTTCTTC.

As DNA, the CDR3 is TGTGCCAGCAGCTTCCCCGGCGGGGGGCAGGGCTCACCCCTCCACTTT. It is translated as CASSFPGGGQGSPLHF. The gene calls are TRBV7-2 and TRBJ1-6; tentative D call: TRBD1 (6 bases). Germline V gene lookup returns CDR1 SGHTA and CDR2 FQGNSA. The V end lost 3 bases, the J end lost 10 bases, and 19 bases lay between the germline ends. The CDR3 has 16 residues.

The chain has TRBV5-1 and TRBJ2-1; perhaps TRBD1 as D (5 bases). CDR3 length equals 14 residues. Between the trimmed V and J ends, which lost 6 bases and 0 bases, there was a span of 10 bases. Germline V gene data show CDR1 as SGHRS and CDR2 as YFSETQ. CDR3 amino acids: CASTYRSSYNEQFF. The CDR3 nucleotides are TGCGCCAGCACCTACAGGAGCTCCTACAATGAGCAGTTCTTC.

The J gene is TRBJ2-5, the V gene TRBV6-6, with 9 bases fitting TRBD1. CDR3 length equals 14 residues. The germline CDR1 and CDR2 sequences are MNHNY and SVGAGI (reference sequence). J gave up 3 bases and V 6 bases, and 5 bases lay outside the gene matches. CDR3 DNA: TGTGCCAGCAGCCCCGGGGACAGGGAAGAGACCCAGTACTTC. It specifies CASSPGDREETQYF.

In this sample, this clone turned up once. The chain carries TRBV28 and TRBJ2-4; perhaps TRBD1 as D (5 bases). The CDR3 spans 16 residues. Germline assignment: CDR1 MDHEN and CDR2 SYDVKM. V lost 5 bases, J lost 3 bases, and 17 bases lay in between. Written as DNA, the CDR3 is TGTGCCAGCAGTGACTTCAGGGTCCGTGGCAAAAACATTCAGTACTTC. As protein: CASSDFRVRGKNIQYF.

The chain recombines TRBV27 with TRBJ2-7; possibly TRBD2 for D (5 bases). Trimming removed 1 base at V and 3 bases at J, with 16 bases between. The CDR3 runs to 16 residues. Germline-derived CDR1 and CDR2 are MNHEY and SMNVEV (reference sequence). This chain's CDR3 is CASSLWGSGSDYEQYF. CDR3 in DNA: TGTGCCAGCAGTTTATGGGGAAGCGGCTCAGACTACGAGCAGTACTTC.

This chain connects TRBV6-5 to TRBJ2-5, with a tentative D call TRBD1 (5 bases). Trimming shortened V by 6 bases and J by 0 bases, and 5 bases separated the two germline ends. CDR1 and CDR2 from the germline V gene are MNHEY and SVGAGI. The CDR3 extends over 12 amino acids. The CDR3 spells CASRDNQETQYF. CDR3 nucleotide sequence: TGTGCCAGCAGGGACAACCAAGAGACCCAGTACTTC.

V is TRBV9 and J is TRBJ2-7; 8 bases align to TRBD2. Trimming removed 0 bases from V and 5 bases from J; junction bases left unmatched: 10. Germline CDR1 reads SGDLS; CDR2 reads YYNGEE. The CDR3 consists of 16 residues. The CDR3 sequence is CASSVATGGPFHEQYF. The CDR3 DNA reads TGTGCCAGCAGCGTAGCTACGGGAGGGCCTTTCCACGAGCAGTACTTC.

The gene calls are TRBV18 and TRBJ1-1; 7 nucleotides match TRBD1. Germline CDR1 is KGHSH and CDR2 is LQKENI. This CDR3 is 16 amino acids long. V trimming: 6 bases; J trimming: 0 bases; junction bases outside the gene matches: 10. The CDR3 DNA sequence: TGTGCCAGCTCGCCTCGGGACAGCCTTATGAACACTGAAGCTTTCTTT. The encoded protein is CASSPRDSLMNTEAFF.